The following is a T cell receptor (beta chain) sequence with its context. Its antigen is undetermined. This entry comes from a study of cytomegalovirus exposure and HLA in healthy donors. Regarding the study as a whole: Among the CMV-associated chains, a few were confirmed in vitro as specific for CMV antigens. In a later analysis, CMV-associated beta chains were mostly HLA-associated, it appeared. Sequencing artifact likely explains a cluster of highly shared sequence variants.

V lost 8 bases, J lost 6 bases, and 10 bases stayed unmatched. Germline V gives CDR1 MNHEY, CDR2 SVGAGI. This CDR3 region has 14 residues. The study ran its PCR with 60 Vbeta and 13 Jbeta primers. Clones were read by immunoSEQ multiplex PCR, and TCRdb kept only the in-frame ones, dropping some. The sample has tens of thousands of clones. The receptor was derived from a male donor in good health and CMV-seronegative. The chain joins TRBV6-5 to TRBJ2-7; TRBD1 agrees at 10 bases. Input material: PBMCs. CDR3 in DNA: TGTGCCAGCGAAAGGGGGACAGGGGCCTCCGAGCAGTACTTC. It specifies CASERGTGASEQYF.